Listed here are 20 T cell receptor beta chains from one sample, sequenced in a study of blood T cells in healthy people across ages. A sample-barcoded 5' primer and a J-beta primer mix were used in a second PCR of about 7 to 12 cycles. From the 5' RACE reads, TCRdb called clonotypes with MiXCR, one entry per CDR3 protein. Of approximately 830,000 distinct CDR3 sequences in the sample, less than 80% were seen once. What was sequenced was blood. Receptors originate from a man aged 30-40 years in good health.

This clonotype appeared a few times. Relative to the germline gene, one junction end is altered; a read error may explain this. The J gene is TRBJ2-6, the V gene TRBV6-5, with D unclear. Germline-derived CDR1 and CDR2 are MNHEY and SVGAGI. The CDR3 runs to 14 residues. The chain's CDR3 is CASSPYSGANVLTF. CDR3 DNA sequence: TGTGCTAGCAGCCCCTATTCTGGGGCCAACGTCCTGACTTTC.

The genes are TRBV24-1 and TRBJ2-1; 8 bases are shared with TRBD2. TRBJ2-7 matches the DNA end more closely, so the J call is doubtful. Germline V gene lookup returns CDR1 KGHDR and CDR2 SFDVKD. The CDR3 extends over 15 amino acids. CDR3 bases: TGTGCCACCAGTGTCAGCGGGGGTGCCTACAATGAGCAGTACTTC. Amino acid sequence: CATSVSGGAYNEQYF.

The chain is built from TRBV27 and TRBJ2-5; tentatively, D is TRBD1 (6 bases). Trimming pared 3 bases from V and 5 bases from J, leaving 19 bases between. The CDR3 length is 16 residues. From germline, CDR1 is MNHEY and CDR2 SMNVEV (reference sequence). CDR3 residues: CASSFAPGHGVETQYF. For the CDR3, the DNA is TGTGCCAGCAGTTTCGCTCCGGGACACGGGGTGGAGACCCAGTACTTC.

Of note for this clonotype: An end of the junction does not agree with germline; a read error may underlie this. This chain connects TRBV7-2 to TRBJ1-6; D ambiguous. Germline CDR1 and CDR2: SGHTA and FQGNSA. The CDR3 is 14 amino acids. CDR3 residues: CVSSLRREASPLHF. CDR3 DNA sequence: TGTGTCAGCAGCTTACGCCGGGAGGCTTCACCCCTCCACTTT.

This chain connects TRBV6-2 or TRBV6-3 to TRBJ2-1; no firm D call. Germline CDR1 reads MNHEY; CDR2 reads SVGEGT. Trimming took 2 bases from V and 0 from J, leaving 8 bases between them. The CDR3 totals 15 residues. CDR3 DNA: TGTGCCAGCAGTTACAACAAGCACTCCTACAATGAGCAGTTCTTC. Translated: CASSYNKHSYNEQFF.

The table lists this clonotype with a count of one. Germline is not matched at one junction end, which may reflect a read error. This rearrangement joins TRBV2 to TRBJ2-6; 11 bases align to TRBD1. Germline V gives CDR1 SNHLY, CDR2 FYNNEI. The CDR3 contains 19 residues. DNA for the CDR3: TGTGCCAGCAGTGTTCGTTGGGACAGGGGGGTCGATGGGGACAACGTCCTGACTTTC. Translation: CASSVRWDRGVDGDNVLTF. Full variable domain (outside the CDR3, taken from reference TRBV2 and TRBJ2-6): EPEVTQTPSHQVTQMGQEVILRCVPISNHLYFYWYRQILGQKVEFLVSFYNNEISEKSEIFDDQFSVERPDGSNFTLKIRSTKLEDSAMYFCASSVRWDRGVDGDNVLTFGAGSRLTVL.

At least ten counts were recorded for this clonotype. The chain links TRBV7-2 to TRBJ2-5, with D perhaps TRBD2 (5 bases). Germline values: CDR1 SGHTA, CDR2 FQGNSA. V shed 2 bases and J shed 5 bases, with 12 bases lying between them. This CDR3 is 14 amino acids long. CDR3 in DNA: TGTGCCAGCAGCTTACAGGCGGGTGAGGAGACCCAGTACTTC. Translating gives CASSLQAGEETQYF. Based on the CDR3 plus reference TRBV7-2 and TRBJ2-5, the full variable domain is GAGVSQSPSNKVTEKGKDVELRCDPISGHTALYWYRQSLGQGLEFLIYFQGNSAPDKSGLPSDRFSAERTGGSVSTLTIQRTQQEDSAVYLCASSLQAGEETQYFGPGTRLLVL.

The chain recombines TRBV5-1 with TRBJ1-1; D gene uncertain. CDR1 is SGHRS, CDR2 YFSETQ, per germline. V lost 1 base and J 5 bases, leaving 18 bases between the germline ends. This CDR3 is built from 16 residues. DNA of the CDR3: TGCGCCAGCAGCTTGACGCTGAAAAGTAGTGGAACTGAAGCTTTCTTT. Translation: CASSLTLKSSGTEAFF.

The genes are TRBV9 and TRBJ2-3, with TRBD2 matching over 9 bases. Germline CDR1 reads SGDLS; CDR2 reads YYNGEE. Trimming removed 4 bases from V and 5 bases from J; junction bases left unmatched: 11. The CDR3 runs 16 residues. CDR3 protein: CASSPSGGRERDTQYF. The CDR3 nucleotides read TGTGCCAGCAGCCCCAGCGGCGGGAGGGAAAGAGATACGCAGTATTTT.

This clonotype was seen a handful of times. The rearrangement links TRBV9 to TRBJ2-5, with D perhaps given as TRBD1 or TRBD2 (5 bases each). V lost 2 bases and J 3 bases, leaving 14 bases between the germline ends. In germline, CDR1 is SGDLS, CDR2 YYNGEE. CDR3 length equals 15 residues. The DNA for the CDR3 is TGTGCCAGCAGCGTCCCATCTGGGGGAAAAGAGACCCAGTACTTC. Translated, it gives CASSVPSGGKETQYF.

The chain recombines TRBV25-1 with TRBJ2-5, with TRBD2 matching 9 bases. V trimming: 4 bases; J trimming: 5 bases; junction bases outside the gene matches: 8. Germline CDR1 is MGHDK and CDR2 is SYGVNS. The CDR3 has 15 residues. The CDR3 spells CASSGPLAGGETQYF. The CDR3 DNA reads TGTGCCAGCAGTGGCCCCCTCGCGGGGGGGGAGACCCAGTACTTC.

The chain employs TRBV9 and TRBJ2-1; TRBD2 matches 10 bases. This CDR3 contains 15 residues. The V gene end was trimmed by 5 bases and the J gene end by 4 bases; junction bases not matched to a gene: 6. CDR1 and CDR2 (germline): SGDLS, YYNGEE. The CDR3 here is CASSATGLAYNEQFF. Here the CDR3 DNA reads TGTGCCAGCAGTGCAACGGGACTAGCGTACAATGAGCAGTTCTTC.

V gene TRBV27 combines with J gene TRBJ2-1; 8 positions match TRBD2. Trimming cost V 6 bases and J 5 bases; bases outside gene matches: 9. The CDR3 length is 15 residues. Per germline, CDR1 MNHEY and CDR2 SMNVEV (reference sequence). CDR3 sequence reads: CASRGWGLEDNEQFF. The CDR3 DNA reads TGTGCCAGCAGGGGGTGGGGACTAGAGGACAATGAGCAGTTCTTC.

This clonotype was recorded only once. A read error may account for a junction end that differs from germline. The rearrangement uses TRBV4-2 and TRBJ2-1; D is possibly TRBD1 (5 bases). Germline loops: CDR1 LGHNA, CDR2 YNFKEQ. The CDR3 has 15 amino acids. The CDR3 region is CASSAAGPSCNEQFF. The CDR3 DNA follows: TGTGCCAGCAGTGCCGCAGGGCCCTCCTGCAATGAGCAGTTCTTC.

The chain links TRBV14 to TRBJ2-7, with a possible D match to TRBD1 (6 bases). This CDR3 comprises 13 residues. Trimming took off 4 bases at V and 11 bases at J, with 18 bases between the two ends. The germline V gene encodes CDR1 SGHDN and CDR2 FVKESK. The CDR3 is CASSLSRQAPKYF. The CDR3 DNA reads as TGTGCCAGCAGCCTTTCCAGACAGGCCCCTAAGTACTTC.

The chain recombines TRBV5-1 with TRBJ1-2, with no clear D. Germline-derived CDR1 and CDR2 are SGHRS and YFSETQ. V dropped 0 bases and J dropped 6 bases, with 12 bases sitting between them. The CDR3 has 14 residues. The CDR3 is CASSLDTGSDGYTF. DNA for the CDR3: TGCGCCAGCAGCTTGGATACGGGGTCGGATGGCTACACCTTC.

This chain connects TRBV20-1 to TRBJ2-7; D is possibly TRBD1 (6 bases). The CDR3 sequence is 14 residues long. Germline V gene lookup returns CDR1 DFQATT and CDR2 SNEGSKA (reference sequence). Trimming left V 4 bases short and J 2 bases short, with 15 bases between. CDR3 amino acids: CSATNADRPYEQYF. The CDR3 DNA reads TGCAGTGCTACCAACGCAGACAGGCCCTACGAGCAGTACTTC.

The rearrangement joins TRBV12-3 or TRBV12-4 to TRBJ2-2, with 8 bases identical to TRBD1. V lost 6 bases, J lost 6 bases, and 9 bases stayed unmatched. The CDR3 spans 15 residues. CDR3 residues: CASRVDRVGSGELFF. The CDR3 nucleotides read TGTGCCAGCAGGGTGGACAGGGTTGGATCCGGGGAGCTGTTTTTT.

The CDR3 DNA sequence: TGCGCCAGCAGCTTATCGGGTATAGCCAAAAACATTCAGTACTTC. Protein sequence: CASSLSGIAKNIQYF. This chain uses TRBV5-1 with TRBJ2-4; D not certain. The germline V gene has CDR1 SGHRS and CDR2 YFSETQ. Trimming removed 2 bases from V and 0 bases from J, with 9 bases in between. This CDR3 spans 15 amino acids.

A few counts support this clonotype. The chain combines TRBV11-2 with TRBJ2-5; D tentatively fits TRBD1 or TRBD2 (5 bases each). The CDR3 contains 14 residues. CDR1 SGHAT and CDR2 FQNNGV come from the germline V gene. V shed 4 bases and J shed 0 bases, with 9 bases lying between them. Here the CDR3 reads CASSSGRYQETQYF. The CDR3 nucleotides are TGTGCCAGCAGCTCGGGACGGTACCAAGAGACCCAGTACTTC.